This T cell receptor (beta chain) emerged from a study of blood T cell repertoires in COVID-19. In the study overall: The United States, Italy and Spain provided the acute and convalescent COVID-19 samples.

Authors' analysis steps: Cell counts per sample came from amplifying reference gene primers. Sequencing was performed with immunoSEQ multiplex PCR; in TCRdb, only in-frame clones are kept and a portion is missing. The DNA was the basis for D and trimming; V, J and clone size are from that table. Among tens of thousands of clones listed, roughly 88% were seen once. The Seattle patients, enrolled during active infection, were followed longitudinally. The CDR3 runs 18 residues. Germline CDR1 KGHSH, CDR2 LQKENI. V gave up 3 bases and J gave up 0 bases, with 19 bases separating them. The clonotype was recovered from a man aged 30-40 years with COVID-19, enrolled during active disease. The J gene is TRBJ2-3, the V gene TRBV18, with a tentative D call TRBD2 (5 bases). The sequencing input was peripheral blood. The CDR3, as DNA: TGTGCCAGCTCACCGTTGGTGGTCGAGCGGTCTAGCACAGATACGCAGTATTTT. Translation gives CASSPLVVERSSTDTQYF.